The T cell receptor beta chain described here comes from a study of blood T cell repertoires in COVID-19. Across the whole study: Spain, Italy and the United States supplied samples that represented acute and convalescent COVID-19.

V dropped 2 bases and J dropped 3; count of bases not matched to a gene: 4. The CDR3 is 14 residues long. Looked up from germline, CDR1 is SGHTA and CDR2 is FQGTGA. The repertoire was sequenced with immunoSEQ multiplex PCR; TCRdb's copy has only in-frame clones and lacks some. The repertoire holds 300,000 to 350,000 clones, with almost 90% as singletons. The TCR originated in a woman in her thirties or forties with COVID-19, enrolled during active disease. Specimen: peripheral blood. The chain combines TRBV7-3 with TRBJ2-7; 7 bases line up with TRBD1. The CDR3 coding sequence is TGTGCCAGCAGCTTAGCAGGGGGTAGCTACGAGCAGTACTTC. Encoded protein: CASSLAGGSYEQYF.